The 18 T cell receptor beta chains presented below share a single source sample, sequenced in a study of cytomegalovirus exposure and HLA in healthy donors. The PCR made use of 60 Vbeta and 13 Jbeta primers. Produced via immunoSEQ multiplex PCR; TCRdb's table is partial and in-frame only. The table includes about 120,000 clones, under 90% detected once. The specimen was PBMCs. The source is a woman aged 40 to 50 in good health and CMV-seronegative.

J is TRBJ1-6 and V is TRBV30; TRBD1 matches at 7 bases. V was pared by 4 bases and J by 13 bases, with 10 bases of the junction left unmatched. Germline V gene data show CDR1 as GTSNPN and CDR2 as SVGIG (reference sequence). CDR3 length: 13 amino acids. The CDR3 loop is CAWIKGASWPLHF. CDR3 DNA: TGTGCCTGGATTAAGGGGGCCTCCTGGCCCCTCCACTTT.

The gene calls are TRBV28 and TRBJ1-2, with TRBD1 matching over 9 bases. Per germline, CDR1 MDHEN and CDR2 SYDVKM. J was trimmed by 3 bases and V by 7 bases; bases with no gene match: 3. This CDR3 is 13 amino acids long. Written as DNA, the CDR3 is TGTGCCAGCATGACAGGGGGGCACTATGGCTACACCTTC. Its translation: CASMTGGHYGYTF.

This CDR3 reads CASSDQVNYGYTF. For the CDR3, the DNA is TGCGCCAGCAGTGACCAGGTGAACTATGGCTACACCTTC. V usage is TRBV10-1 and J usage is TRBJ1-2, with no clear D. Germline values: CDR1 WNHNN, CDR2 SYGVQD (reference sequence). V lost 3 bases to trimming and J lost 2 bases, with 7 bases between them. This CDR3 has 13 amino acids.

The chain uses TRBV7-8 and TRBJ2-7; the D is unclear. The V gene's germline CDR1 is SGHVS and CDR2 FQNEAQ. This CDR3 is 13 amino acids long. V was pared by 0 bases and J by 2 bases, with 5 bases between. CDR3 bases: TGTGCCAGCAGCTTAGCAGGAGCCTACGAGCAGTACTTC. Residues: CASSLAGAYEQYF.

V is TRBV28 and J is TRBJ2-7, with TRBD1 matching over 8 bases. Germline values: CDR1 MDHEN, CDR2 SYDVKM. The J segment lost 6 bases and the V segment lost 4 bases, leaving 17 bases of the junction unmatched. The CDR3 runs to 17 residues. CDR3 in amino acids: CASSSTTGEELGSEQYF. CDR3 nucleotides: TGTGCCAGCAGTTCGACGACAGGGGAGGAGTTGGGGTCCGAGCAGTACTTC. Together with reference TRBV28 and TRBJ2-7, the CDR3 gives the full variable domain: DVKVTQSSRYLVKRTGEKVFLECVQDMDHENMFWYRQDPGLGLRLIYFSYDVKMKEKGDIPEGYSVSREKKERFSLILESASTNQTSMYLCASSSTTGEELGSEQYFGPGTRLTVT.

This clone was detected a few times. The J gene is TRBJ1-3, the V gene TRBV6-6, with unresolved D. Germline V gene sequence: CDR1 MNHNY, CDR2 SVGAGI (reference sequence). Trimming shortened V by 9 bases and J by 0 bases, and 3 bases separated the two germline ends. There are 11 residues in the CDR3. The chain's CDR3 is CASYSGNTIYF. The CDR3 DNA reads as TGTGCCAGTTACTCTGGAAACACCATATATTTT.

The chain employs TRBV6-1 and TRBJ2-7, with D possibly TRBD2 on 5 matching bases. The germline V gene has CDR1 MNHNS and CDR2 SASEGT. The CDR3 is made up of 13 amino acids. V lost 0 bases and J lost 12, with 15 bases in between. CDR3 loop: CASSEASGPGGYF. The CDR3 DNA sequence: TGTGCCAGCAGTGAAGCATCTGGTCCCGGAGGGTACTTC.

Comments on this clone: One end of the junction varies from germline; a read error may be responsible. The V call is TRBV5-1, the J call TRBJ2-7; 11 nucleotides agree with TRBD2. This CDR3 has 16 residues. Germline V CDR1 and CDR2: SGHRS, YFSETQ. As DNA, the CDR3 is TGCGCCAGCAGCTTGAGAACTAGCGGGAGCTCCCACGAGCAGTACTTC. Its translation is CASSLRTSGSSHEQYF.

The chain uses TRBV7-9 and TRBJ1-1; D remains unclear. CDR1 SEHNR and CDR2 FQNEAQ come from the germline V gene (reference sequence). Trimming stripped 5 bases from V and 7 bases from J, with 11 bases between. The CDR3 length is 12 residues. CDR3 nucleotide sequence: TGTGCCAGCAGCCCATGGGCAGGTGAAGCTTTCTTT. It yields the protein CASSPWAGEAFF.

This chain links TRBV5-1 with TRBJ1-1; 7 bases fit TRBD1. CDR1 and CDR2 from the germline V gene are SGHRS and YFSETQ. V lost 7 bases and J lost 4; bases outside the gene matches: 13. The CDR3 is made up of 15 amino acids. As DNA, the CDR3 is TGCGCCAGCGGACCCTTAGACAGGGTTTTCACTGAAGCTTTCTTT. Translation gives CASGPLDRVFTEAFF. Full variable domain (rest looked up from reference TRBV5-1 and TRBJ1-1): KAGVTQTPRYLIKTRGQQVTLSCSPISGHRSVSWYQQTPGQGLQFLFEYFSETQRNKGNFPGRFSGRQFSNSRSEMNVSTLELGDSALYLCASGPLDRVFTEAFFGQGTRLTVV.

The J gene is TRBJ2-7, the V gene TRBV5-4; 9 bases map to TRBD1. Germline assignment: CDR1 SGHNT and CDR2 YYREEE (reference sequence). V dropped 4 bases and J dropped 4; count of bases not matched to a gene: 9. The CDR3 runs 15 residues. This CDR3 reads CASSKGQGEVYEQYF. The DNA of the CDR3 is TGTGCCAGCAGCAAGGGACAGGGCGAGGTATACGAGCAGTACTTC.

This sequence joins TRBV19 and TRBJ2-3, with 13 bases identical to TRBD2. Germline V lookup: CDR1 LNHDA, CDR2 SQIVND (reference sequence). The CDR3 is made up of 15 amino acids. J gave up 5 bases and V 7 bases, and 6 bases lay outside the gene matches. The CDR3 sequence: CASKGLAGVKDTQYF. The CDR3 coding sequence is TGTGCCAGTAAAGGACTAGCGGGAGTCAAAGATACGCAGTATTTT.

This chain joins TRBV28 and TRBJ2-3; 7 bases are a match to TRBD1. The ends lost 8 bases at V and 2 bases at J; junction bases unmatched: 7. The CDR3 has 14 amino acids. Germline-derived CDR1 and CDR2 are MDHEN and SYDVKM. Here the CDR3 DNA reads TGTGCCAGCGCCCGGGACAGCAACACAGATACGCAGTATTTT. Translation gives CASARDSNTDTQYF.

This chain links TRBV7-9 with TRBJ1-3; 9 nucleotides align to TRBD1. In germline, CDR1 is SEHNR, CDR2 FQNEAQ (reference sequence). The CDR3 has 16 amino acids. The V gene end was trimmed by 5 bases and the J gene end by 1 base; junction bases not matched to a gene: 6. CDR3 bases: TGTGCCAGCAGCCGTACAGGGGGCGCGTCTGGAAACACCATATATTTT. Its protein is CASSRTGGASGNTIYF.

This clone was detected only a few times. This chain uses TRBV2 with TRBJ2-7; D remains unclear. Germline V gene lookup returns CDR1 SNHLY and CDR2 FYNNEI. V shed 2 bases and J shed 4 bases, with 6 bases lying between them. The CDR3 contains 12 residues. This chain's CDR3 is CASSEKPYEQYF. Here the CDR3 DNA reads TGTGCCAGCAGTGAAAAGCCTTACGAGCAGTACTTC.

The rearrangement joins TRBV7-3 to TRBJ2-1, with TRBD1 matching 7 bases. The V gene end was trimmed by 5 bases and the J gene end by 2 bases; junction bases not matched to a gene: 6. Germline assignment: CDR1 SGHTA and CDR2 FQGTGA. The CDR3 consists of 15 residues. This CDR3 reads CASSPRQGPYNEQFF. CDR3 coding DNA: TGTGCCAGCAGCCCGCGACAGGGTCCCTACAATGAGCAGTTCTTC.

Notes on this clone: An end of the junction does not agree with germline; a read error may underlie this. The V and J genes are TRBV6-1 and TRBJ1-5; D gene uncertain. The CDR3 is made up of 15 amino acids. Germline CDR1 reads MNHNS; CDR2 reads SASEGT. CDR3 amino acids: CASSEDGLSNRPQHF. CDR3 bases: TGTGCCAGCAGTGAGGACGGACTCAGCAATCGGCCCCAGCATTTT.

This clone appeared a single time. Other nucleotide sequences in the sample specify the same CDR3. The chain uses TRBV9 and TRBJ1-5; 7 positions agree with TRBD1. This CDR3 is built from 14 residues. Germline V CDR1 and CDR2: SGDLS, YYNGEE. V trimming: 5 bases; J trimming: 3 bases; junction bases outside the gene matches: 5. The CDR3 sequence: CASSVGTDNQPQHF. In DNA form, the CDR3 reads TGTGCCAGCAGTGTCGGGACAGACAATCAGCCCCAGCATTTT.